A single sample is the source of the 2 T cell receptor beta chains below, sequenced in a study of shared clonotypes between healthy human individuals. Libraries were prepared by immunoSEQ multiplex PCR; TCRdb keeps only in-frame clonotypes and omits some of them. The data hold hundreds of thousands of clones, with about three quarters observed a single time. The sample consisted of memory CD4+ T cells sorted from blood. Sample subset: CD45RA-negative fraction. These receptors all stem from a woman between 25 and 40 years old in good health.

This sequence joins TRBV5-6 and TRBJ1-4; possibly TRBD1 for D (5 bases). Trimming pared 3 bases from V and 4 bases from J, leaving 19 bases between. Germline V gives CDR1 SGHDT, CDR2 YYEEEE. The CDR3 is made up of 17 amino acids. The DNA for the CDR3 is TGTGCCAGCAGCTCCGCGACAGTTCCGACCTATAATGAAAAACTGTTTTTT. As protein: CASSSATVPTYNEKLFF. Full variable domain (outside the CDR3, taken from reference TRBV5-6 and TRBJ1-4): DAGVTQSPTHLIKTRGQQVTLRCSPKSGHDTVSWYQQALGQGPQFIFQYYEEEERQRGNFPDRFSGHQFPNYSSELNVNALLLGDSALYLCASSSATVPTYNEKLFFGSGTQLSVL.

The chain combines TRBV27 with TRBJ2-7; D is uncertain. V dropped 3 bases and J dropped 1 base, with 19 bases sitting between them. The germline V gene encodes CDR1 MNHEY and CDR2 SMNVEV (reference sequence). CDR3 length: 17 residues. The CDR3 nucleotides read TGTGCCAGCAGTTTTGTCGGTGATCGGGCAGGATCCTACGAGCAGTACTTC. As protein: CASSFVGDRAGSYEQYF.